This TCR beta chain was recorded in a study of identical twins. Healthy Caucasians, and only they, were the donors. A remark on this clonotype: Antigen: not known.

Findings and caveats of the study: The study found that models underestimated out-of-frame TCR alpha sharing in monozygotic twins. Excess sharing between twins was weaker in beta out-of-frame sequences.

The CDR3 is 16 residues long. After removal of 6 bases from V and 3 bases from J, the junction contained 9 bases not matched to a gene. Germline assignment: CDR1 MNHNS and CDR2 SASEGT. TCRdb fed the 5' RACE reads into MiXCR, producing one record per CDR3 protein. The table lists some 1,700,000 distinct CDR3 sequences, around 33% of them singletons. The sequence was collected from a newborn girl in good health. The chain recombines TRBV6-1 with TRBJ1-5; 9 nucleotides align to TRBD1. The sequenced sample was cord blood. The CDR3 spells CASRELDRGYNQPQHF. The CDR3 DNA is TGTGCCAGCAGGGAACTGGACAGGGGCTACAATCAGCCCCAGCATTTT.